This T cell receptor beta chain was identified during a study of blood T cells in healthy people across ages. Across the whole study: Per every two T cells, about one barcoded beta molecule was captured by template switching.

The CDR3 has 17 residues. Germline V gene lookup returns CDR1 SGHDT and CDR2 YYEEEE. Unmatched junction bases numbered 20, after V lost 4 bases and J lost 11 bases. Study results and caveats: Because sorting was not performed, PBMCs prevented conclusive naive versus antigen-experienced comparison.

Concerning this clonotype itself: The antigen remains undetermined.

Primers used in a second PCR of roughly 7 to 11 cycles were a sample-barcoded 5' primer and a J-beta primer mix. TCRdb ran MiXCR on the 5' RACE reads and lists one entry per CDR3 protein. The sample shows around 1,100,000 distinct CDR3 sequences, about two fifths of them seen only once. The chain couples TRBV5-6 to TRBJ2-5, with TRBD1 matching over 10 bases. The sequencing sample was made of blood. The receptor was isolated from a man between 18 and 29 years old in good health. The CDR3 protein is CASSSRDRGLPLNFQYF. For the CDR3, the DNA is TGTGCCAGCAGCAGCAGGGACAGGGGACTCCCCTTAAATTTTCAGTACTTC.